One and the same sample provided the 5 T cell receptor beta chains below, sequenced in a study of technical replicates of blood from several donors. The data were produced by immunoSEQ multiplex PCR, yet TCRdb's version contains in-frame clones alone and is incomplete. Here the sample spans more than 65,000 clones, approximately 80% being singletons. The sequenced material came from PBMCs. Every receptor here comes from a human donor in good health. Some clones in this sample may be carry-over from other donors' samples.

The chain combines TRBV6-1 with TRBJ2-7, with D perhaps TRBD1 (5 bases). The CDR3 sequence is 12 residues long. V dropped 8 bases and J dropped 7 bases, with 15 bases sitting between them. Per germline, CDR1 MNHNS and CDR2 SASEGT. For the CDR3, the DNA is TGTGCCAGCGGAGCAGGGATTTGGGAGCAGTACTTC. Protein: CASGAGIWEQYF.

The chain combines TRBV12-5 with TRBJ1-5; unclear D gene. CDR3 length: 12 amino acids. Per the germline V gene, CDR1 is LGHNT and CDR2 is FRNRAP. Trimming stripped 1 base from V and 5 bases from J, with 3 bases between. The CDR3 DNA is TGTGCTAGTGGTTTGGACTATCAGCCCCAGCATTTT. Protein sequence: CASGLDYQPQHF.

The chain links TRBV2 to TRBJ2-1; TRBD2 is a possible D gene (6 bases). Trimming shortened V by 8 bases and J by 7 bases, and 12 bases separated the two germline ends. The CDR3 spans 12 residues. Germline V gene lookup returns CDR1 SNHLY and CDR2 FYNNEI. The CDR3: CASGGSRNEQFF. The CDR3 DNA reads TGTGCCAGCGGGGGGTCCAGAAATGAGCAGTTCTTC.

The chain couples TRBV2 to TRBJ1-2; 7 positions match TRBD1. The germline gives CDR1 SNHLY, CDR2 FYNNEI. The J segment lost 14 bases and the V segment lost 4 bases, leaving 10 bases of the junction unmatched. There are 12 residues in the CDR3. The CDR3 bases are TGTGCCAGCAGTGTGAAGGGGACAGCAAATACCTTC. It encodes CASSVKGTANTF.

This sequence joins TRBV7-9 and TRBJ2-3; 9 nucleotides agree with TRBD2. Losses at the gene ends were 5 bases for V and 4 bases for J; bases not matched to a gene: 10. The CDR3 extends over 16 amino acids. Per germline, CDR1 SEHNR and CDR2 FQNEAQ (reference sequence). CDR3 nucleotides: TGTGCCAGCAGCGCCCCGCGTGCGGGAGGGGCAGATACGCAGTATTTT. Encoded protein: CASSAPRAGGADTQYF.